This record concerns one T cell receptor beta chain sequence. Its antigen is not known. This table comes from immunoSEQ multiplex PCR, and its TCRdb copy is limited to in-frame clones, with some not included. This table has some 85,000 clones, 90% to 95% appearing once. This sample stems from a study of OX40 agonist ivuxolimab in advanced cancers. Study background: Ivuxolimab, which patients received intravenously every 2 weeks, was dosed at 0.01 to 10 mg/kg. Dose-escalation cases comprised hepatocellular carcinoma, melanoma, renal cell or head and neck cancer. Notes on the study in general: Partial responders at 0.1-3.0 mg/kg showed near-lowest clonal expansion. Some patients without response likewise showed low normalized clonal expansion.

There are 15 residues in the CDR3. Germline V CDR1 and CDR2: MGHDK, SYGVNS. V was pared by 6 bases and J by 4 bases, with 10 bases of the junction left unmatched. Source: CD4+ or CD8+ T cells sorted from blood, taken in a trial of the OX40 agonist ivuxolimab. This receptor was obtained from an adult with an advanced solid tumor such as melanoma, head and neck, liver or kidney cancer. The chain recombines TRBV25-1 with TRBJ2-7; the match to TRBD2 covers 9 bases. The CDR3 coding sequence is TGTGCCAGCAGCAGAGGGAGTAGCGGGAGATACGAGCAGTACTTC. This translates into CASSRGSSGRYEQYF.